The 25 T cell receptor beta chains below were found in one sample sequenced in a study of T cell changes during pregnancy in multiple sclerosis. Profiled with immunoSEQ multiplex PCR; TCRdb holds only in-frame clones, not every one. In the table there are 45,000 to 55,000 clones, approximately 90% of which are singletons. Source: CD4+ T cells from peripheral blood mononuclear cells, taken after pregnancy. These receptors were taken from a female donor in good health, enrolled as a control in a pregnancy study.

In its sample, this clone was seen once. The V call is TRBV27, the J call TRBJ1-2, with 7 bases matching TRBD1. This CDR3 contains 14 residues. Per the germline V gene, CDR1 is MNHEY and CDR2 is SMNVEV (reference sequence). The junction had 10 bases not matched to a gene; V was cut back by 4 bases and J by 8 bases. The CDR3 region is CASSSWAGGGGYTF. CDR3 bases: TGTGCCAGCAGTTCCTGGGCAGGGGGAGGCGGCTACACCTTC.

DNA of the CDR3: TGTGCCAGCAGTCTCCGACTAGCGGGGGACCAAGAGACCCAGTACTTC. It encodes CASSLRLAGDQETQYF. The rearrangement links TRBV28 to TRBJ2-5, with 12 bases matching TRBD2. The germline gives CDR1 MDHEN, CDR2 SYDVKM. V shed 5 bases, J shed 0 bases, and the junction held 4 bases outside the gene matches. The CDR3 has 16 residues.

The chain employs TRBV5-6 and TRBJ1-1; D is unresolved. The CDR3 totals 11 residues. CDR1 and CDR2 (germline): SGHDT, YYEEEE. V lost 5 bases and J 6 bases, leaving 8 bases between the germline ends. Here the CDR3 reads CASSLRAEAFF. In DNA form, the CDR3 reads TGTGCCAGCAGTCTCCGGGCTGAAGCTTTCTTT.

The V and J genes are TRBV11-2 and TRBJ2-5; a weak D match, TRBD2 (6 bases). V was shortened by 6 bases and J by 5 bases, with 19 bases between the two germline ends. The CDR3 loop spans 15 amino acids. Looked up from germline, CDR1 is SGHAT and CDR2 is FQNNGV. The CDR3 bases are TGTGCCAGCAGTCTGGCGGCTGCGGGGACGGAGACCCAGTACTTC. Translating gives CASSLAAAGTETQYF.

The gene calls are TRBV11-2 and TRBJ2-1, with a weak D call TRBD1 (6 bases). The germline V gene encodes CDR1 SGHAT and CDR2 FQNNGV. This CDR3 region has 17 residues. The V and J ends lost 5 bases and 0 bases respectively, with 17 bases between them. The CDR3 DNA reads as TGTGCCAGCAGCCTTCGGACAGTTATCAGCTCCTACAATGAGCAGTTCTTC. Its protein product is CASSLRTVISSYNEQFF.

The J gene is TRBJ2-1, the V gene TRBV29-1, with D possibly TRBD2 on 7 matching bases. The CDR3 covers 15 residues. Germline CDR1 SQVTM, CDR2 ANQGSEA. Trimming took off 7 bases at V and 1 base at J, with 17 bases between the two ends. CDR3 DNA sequence: TGCAGCGGTCAGGGCGGGGGCTCTTCCTACAATGAGCAGTTCTTC. Protein product: CSGQGGGSSYNEQFF.

The gene calls are TRBV7-3 and TRBJ2-1, with 7 bases identical to TRBD2. V shed 2 bases, J shed 12 bases, and the junction held 7 bases outside the gene matches. Per germline, CDR1 SGHTA and CDR2 FQGTGA. The CDR3 is made up of 13 amino acids. The CDR3, as DNA: TGTGCCAGCAGCTTACTAGCGGTGGGGGGGCAGTTCTTC. This gives the protein CASSLLAVGGQFF.

The chain carries TRBV4-3 and TRBJ1-2, with 11 bases lining up with TRBD1. With 5 bases clipped from V and 7 bases from J, the junction kept 27 bases outside the gene matches. This CDR3 is built from 21 residues. Looked up from germline, CDR1 is LGHNA and CDR2 is YSLEER. The CDR3 loop reads CASSYRHPPSAGQGAAGGYTF. Here the CDR3 DNA reads TGCGCCAGCAGCTACCGACATCCTCCGTCCGCCGGACAGGGGGCGGCGGGTGGCTACACCTTC.

This rearrangement joins TRBV10-3 to TRBJ1-6, with a tentative D call TRBD1 (6 bases). The CDR3 consists of 13 residues. The V end was cut by 8 bases, the J end by 8 bases, with 13 bases between. Germline CDR1 and CDR2: ENHRY and SYGVKD. The DNA for the CDR3 is TGTGCCATCGGTACAGGGTCGGATTCACCCCTCCACTTT. Translated: CAIGTGSDSPLHF.

The chain combines TRBV6-5 with TRBJ1-3; D may be TRBD1 (5 bases). There are 16 residues in the CDR3. Trimming took off 0 bases at V and 0 bases at J, with 9 bases between the two ends. Germline V lookup: CDR1 MNHEY, CDR2 SVGAGI. The chain's CDR3 is CASSYSLRGSGNTIYF. CDR3 sequence (DNA): TGTGCCAGCAGTTACTCATTAAGGGGCTCTGGAAACACCATATATTTT.

This chain links TRBV18 with TRBJ1-1; 8 nucleotides line up with TRBD1. The CDR3 contains 12 residues. Trimming removed 5 bases from V and 7 bases from J; junction bases left unmatched: 3. Germline-derived CDR1 and CDR2 are KGHSH and LQKENI. CDR3 nucleotide sequence: TGTGCCAGCTCAACTGGACAGGGTGAAGCTTTCTTT. It encodes CASSTGQGEAFF. Combining the CDR3 with reference TRBV18 and TRBJ1-1 gives the whole variable domain NAGVMQNPRHLVRRRGQEARLRCSPMKGHSHVYWYRQLPEEGLKFMVYLQKENIIDESGMPKERFSAEFPKEGPSILRIQQVVRGDSAAYFCASSTGQGEAFFGQGTRLTVV.

The chain uses TRBV2 and TRBJ1-5, with a tentative D call TRBD1 (6 bases). Per the germline V gene, CDR1 is SNHLY and CDR2 is FYNNEI. The CDR3 is made up of 15 amino acids. V lost 3 bases and J lost 0, with 9 bases in between. Here the CDR3 DNA reads TGTGCCAGCAGTGATTGGACAGATAGCAATCAGCCCCAGCATTTT. It is translated as CASSDWTDSNQPQHF.

The chain couples TRBV5-1 to TRBJ2-3; 7 bases line up with TRBD1. V trimming: 0 bases; J trimming: 4 bases; junction bases outside the gene matches: 11. Germline CDR1 and CDR2: SGHRS and YFSETQ. The CDR3 has 17 amino acids. CDR3 region: CASSLARGRGIPDTQYF. The CDR3, as DNA: TGCGCCAGCAGCTTGGCTAGGGGGCGCGGTATCCCAGATACGCAGTATTTT.

The CDR3 DNA follows: TGCGCCAGCAGCCCGGTTGACAGAACCTATGGCTACACCTTC. Residues: CASSPVDRTYGYTF. This sequence joins TRBV4-1 and TRBJ1-2, with D possibly TRBD1 on 5 matching bases. V was pared by 4 bases and J by 4 bases, with 13 bases between. Germline loops: CDR1 MGHRA, CDR2 YSYEKL. The CDR3 runs to 14 residues.

The chain recombines TRBV7-6 with TRBJ2-3, with D maybe TRBD2 (7 bases). The CDR3 spans 16 residues. V was pared by 1 base and J by 0 bases, with 11 bases between. The germline gives CDR1 SGHVS, CDR2 FNYEAQ. The CDR3 protein is CASSLGGGGSTDTQYF. In DNA form, the CDR3 reads TGTGCCAGCAGCTTAGGGGGAGGGGGTAGCACAGATACGCAGTATTTT.

The gene calls are TRBV28 and TRBJ1-4; TRBD1 agrees at 7 bases. V dropped 1 base and J dropped 8; count of bases not matched to a gene: 10. The CDR3 runs to 16 residues. Germline V CDR1 and CDR2: MDHEN, SYDVKM. CDR3 region: CASSLFPHTGAEKLFF. The CDR3 DNA reads TGTGCCAGCAGTTTATTTCCCCACACAGGGGCGGAAAAACTGTTTTTT.

This clone was seen only a few times. The chain has TRBV7-3 and TRBJ1-1; D may be TRBD1 (5 bases). The CDR3 sequence is 13 residues long. Germline V CDR1 and CDR2: SGHTA, FQGTGA. V was clipped by 5 bases and J by 5 bases, with 12 bases between them. This chain's CDR3 is CASSPQGATEAFF. The CDR3 DNA reads as TGTGCCAGCAGCCCCCAAGGGGCTACTGAAGCTTTCTTT. Complete variable domain (other parts from reference TRBV7-3 and TRBJ1-1): GAGVSQTPSNKVTEKGKYVELRCDPISGHTALYWYRQSLGQGPEFLIYFQGTGAADDSGLPNDRFFAVRPEGSVSTLKIQRTERGDSAVYLCASSPQGATEAFFGQGTRLTVV.

The chain recombines TRBV19 with TRBJ2-2, with TRBD1 identical over 8 bases. V gave up 8 bases and J gave up 6 bases; unmatched junction bases: 2. CDR3 size: 12 residues. Germline assignment: CDR1 LNHDA and CDR2 SQIVND (reference sequence). The CDR3: CASGGQAGELFF. CDR3 in DNA: TGTGCCAGTGGGGGACAGGCCGGGGAGCTGTTTTTT.

This chain connects TRBV7-2 to TRBJ1-3; unclear D gene. The CDR3 covers 13 residues. V dropped 2 bases and J dropped 2 bases, with 4 bases sitting between them. Germline V CDR1 and CDR2: SGHTA, FQGNSA. The CDR3: CASSLSAGNTIYF. The CDR3 coding sequence is TGTGCCAGCAGCTTATCTGCTGGAAACACCATATATTTT.

Remarks on this clone: The junction shows a germline mismatch at one end, possibly a read error. The gene calls are TRBV19 and TRBJ1-1, with D possibly TRBD1 on 6 matching bases. CDR1 and CDR2 (germline): LNHDA, SQIVND (reference sequence). The CDR3 length is 13 residues. The CDR3 loop is CASSIGAGTPSSF. The CDR3 coding sequence is TGTGCCAGTAGTATTGGGGCCGGGACACCCTCTTCCTTT. The variable domain in full, completed from reference TRBV19 and TRBJ1-1, reads DGGITQSPKYLFRKEGQNVTLSCEQNLNHDAMYWYRQDPGQGLRLIYYSQIVNDFQKGDIAEGYSVSREKKESFPLTVTSAQKNPTAFYLCASSIGAGTPSSFGQGTRLTVV.

The chain joins TRBV27 to TRBJ2-7; 16 nucleotides line up with TRBD2. This CDR3 spans 22 amino acids. V lost 6 bases, J lost 5 bases, and 25 bases stayed unmatched. CDR1 and CDR2 (germline): MNHEY, SMNVEV (reference sequence). CDR3 residues: CASSLGQGKTGTSGGAINEQYF. In nucleotides, the CDR3 is TGTGCCAGCAGCCTAGGACAGGGGAAAACCGGGACTAGCGGGGGGGCGATTAACGAGCAGTACTTC.

The chain has TRBV13 and TRBJ1-1; D is unresolved. CDR1 is PRHDT, CDR2 FYEKMQ, per germline (reference sequence). Trimming removed 4 bases from V and 4 bases from J, with 10 bases in between. This CDR3 comprises 13 residues. The CDR3: CASSSVPSTEAFF. The CDR3 nucleotides read TGTGCCAGCAGCTCAGTCCCAAGCACTGAAGCTTTCTTT.

The V and J genes are TRBV4-3 and TRBJ2-3; 9 positions agree with TRBD2. CDR3 size: 18 residues. V lost 1 base to trimming and J lost 2 bases; unmatched junction nucleotides: 10. Germline V gene data show CDR1 as LGHNA and CDR2 as YSLEER. CDR3: CASSQVAGGPEFTDTQYF. CDR3 nucleotides: TGCGCCAGCAGCCAAGTGGCGGGGGGGCCAGAGTTCACAGATACGCAGTATTTT.

The V call is TRBV4-2, the J call TRBJ2-5; 7 bases align to TRBD1. Germline assignment: CDR1 LGHNA and CDR2 YNFKEQ. This CDR3 comprises 13 residues. The J segment lost 14 bases and the V segment lost 0 bases, leaving 9 bases of the junction unmatched. CDR3 amino acids: CASSQDQGQGEYF. The DNA of the CDR3 is TGTGCCAGCAGCCAAGATCAGGGGCAGGGGGAATACTTC.

This chain uses TRBV7-2 with TRBJ2-3, with TRBD2 matching 12 bases. Germline trimming cut 1 base from V and 4 bases from J; bases unmatched to any gene: 6. This CDR3 is built from 17 residues. Germline CDR1 SGHTA, CDR2 FQGNSA. This chain's CDR3 is CASSLVLTSGGADTQYF. The CDR3 DNA reads as TGTGCCAGCAGCTTAGTTTTGACTAGCGGGGGAGCAGATACGCAGTATTTT.